These 2 T cell receptor beta chains were all obtained from the same sample, sequenced in a study of vaccination and CD4 T cells after COVID-19. Researchers used the Oncomine TCR Beta short-read assay to sequence DNA from cultured CD4+ T cells. MiXCR, applied by TCRdb to the PCR reads, yields one record per CDR3 protein. The sample lists around 21,000 distinct CDR3 sequences, around 45% occurring once. Treatment described: roughly ten-day PBMC culture with coronavirus spike peptide pools or control peptides (ViraFEST assay). For these receptors, no antigen is known. Specimen: CD4+ T cells from blood, cultured in vitro. The receptors shown here come from a human donor who had recovered from COVID-19.

CDR3: CAIPTRQGRDTGELFF. CDR3 DNA sequence: TGTGCCATACCTACTCGACAGGGGAGGGACACCGGGGAGCTGTTTTTT. The chain combines TRBV6-1 with TRBJ2-2, with D tentatively TRBD1 (8 bases). Trimming shortened V by 10 bases and J by 3 bases, and 21 bases separated the two germline ends. The CDR3 runs 16 residues. Germline V gene data show CDR1 as MNHNS and CDR2 as SASEGT.

J is TRBJ2-5 and V is TRBV7-2, with 14 bases lining up with TRBD2. The germline V gene has CDR1 SGHTA and CDR2 FQGNSA. V dropped 5 bases and J dropped 7; count of bases not matched to a gene: 6. The CDR3 runs to 15 residues. The CDR3 bases are TGTGCCAGCAGCCTTACCGGGACTAGCGGGGGGACCCAGTACTTC. It is translated as CASSLTGTSGGTQYF.